Listed below are T cell receptor beta chains from one sample, sequenced in a study of blood T cells in healthy people across ages. TCRdb called the 5' RACE reads again in MiXCR, with one record for every CDR3 protein. This table has around 1.5 million distinct CDR3 sequences, about 35% appearing once. Sequenced sample: blood. All receptors come from a woman in her twenties or thirties in good health. Each CDR3 is given with its conserved first and last residue. Each record gives: V gene, J gene, clone size, D gene, CDR3 DNA, CDR3 protein. A D gene is named only where the DNA matches it firmly. Size is stated for part of the rows, as once, few or many counts, or as a class when the clone is expanded.

TRBV20-1	TRBJ1-1	few	NA	TGCAGTGCTGAAAGGGGTGGGACTGAAGCTTTCTTT	CSAERGGTEAFF
TRBV12-3/TRBV12-4	TRBJ2-3	many	NA	TGTGCCAGCGAAGGGGCGGCAGATACGCAGTATTTT	CASEGAADTQYF
TRBV19	TRBJ2-5	once	NA	TGTGCCAGTAGTATAGATCTTTTTGGAGAGACCCAGTACTTC	CASSIDLFGETQYF
TRBV5-1	TRBJ2-6	NA	TRBD1	TGCGCCAGCGGCAAGGGGGCTACCTCTGGGGCCAACGTCCTGACTTTC	CASGKGATSGANVLTF
TRBV7-2	TRBJ2-5	few	NA	TGTGCCAGCACCCCCCAGGCCATGTGGATGGGGCAGTACTTC	CASTPQAMWMGQYF
TRBV5-1	TRBJ2-7	few	NA	TGCGCCAGCGGACTCGTGGGGCAGGCAACCTACGAGCAGTACTTC	CASGLVGQATYEQYF
TRBV14	TRBJ1-5	NA	NA	TGTGCCAGCAGCCAAAGAGGGCAGCCCCAGCATTTT	CASSQRGQPQHF
TRBV5-3	TRBJ2-1	few	TRBD1	TGTGCCAGAAGCCCGGGACAGGGGATCTATGAGCAGTTCTTC	CARSPGQGIYEQFF
TRBV20-1	TRBJ2-5	few	NA	TGCAGTGCACGAGTCATGGGGGGCGAAGGGCAAGAGACCCAGTACTTC	CSARVMGGEGQETQYF
TRBV20-1	TRBJ2-3	NA	TRBD1	TGCAGTGCTGCGAAACAGGGGGTAGTTTTGGTAGATACGCAGTATTTT	CSAAKQGVVLVDTQYF
TRBV20-1	TRBJ2-1	NA	TRBD2	TGCAGTGCCCAATGGACTAGCGGTTACAATGAGCAGTTCTTC	CSAQWTSGYNEQFF
TRBV4-2	TRBJ2-5	NA	TRBD2	TGTGCCAGCAGCCGAGGTACTAGCGGGGGCCCGCAAGAGACCCAGTACTTC	CASSRGTSGGPQETQYF
TRBV9	TRBJ2-5	NA	NA	TGTGCCAGCAGCGAAGGGATAACAGGGGAGACCCAGTACTTC	CASSEGITGETQYF
TRBV10-2	TRBJ2-7	NA	NA	TGCGCCAGCAGTGAGTTTTCCTACACGTCTCACGAGCAGTACTTC	CASSEFSYTSHEQYF
TRBV2	TRBJ2-7	few	TRBD1	TGTGCCAGCAGTTATGACAGGGCGCTGGAGCAGTACTTC	CASSYDRALEQYF
TRBV6-7	TRBJ2-1	NA	NA	TGTGCCAGCAGTTACCTCGACCGGCAGGGGCGTACCTACAATGAGCAGTTCTTC	CASSYLDRQGRTYNEQFF
TRBV20-1	TRBJ2-1	few	NA	TGCAGTGCTACCTACTGGACCGGGGCGGTCCGTATAAATGAGCAGTTCTTC	CSATYWTGAVRINEQFF
TRBV11-2	TRBJ2-3	NA	TRBD1	TGTGCCAGCAGTCCGGGACAGCGGTTAACAGATACGCAGTATTTT	CASSPGQRLTDTQYF
TRBV7-2	TRBJ1-4	few	TRBD1	TGTGCCAGCAGCAAGACAGGGTTTAATGAAAAACTGTTTTTT	CASSKTGFNEKLFF
TRBV20-1	TRBJ1-1	NA	NA	TGCAGTGCTTCGGCAGTTCTGATGAACATTGAAGCTTTCTTT	CSASAVLMNIEAFF
TRBV2	TRBJ2-6	few	TRBD1	TGTGCCAGCAGTACAGGGGGAAGAGCCTCTGGGGCCAACGTCCTGACTTTC	CASSTGGRASGANVLTF
TRBV27	TRBJ1-2	NA	NA	TGTGCCAGCAGTTTACGGCCGGGATACTATGGCTACACCTTC	CASSLRPGYYGYTF